The rows below give T cell receptor beta chains drawn from one sample of a study of cytomegalovirus exposure and HLA in healthy donors. The data were produced by immunoSEQ multiplex PCR, yet TCRdb's version contains in-frame clones alone and is incomplete. The table has roughly 120,000 clones, approximately 8.6% seen once. Sequenced: PBMCs. These receptors came from a woman between 35 and 50 years old in good health and CMV-seropositive. Both conserved end residues are part of each CDR3. Fields, in order: V gene, J gene, D gene, CDR3 length, clone size, CDR3 protein, CDR3 DNA. The D gene is left open where the match is weak. The size field is filled for only some rows; it gives once, few, many or a size class.

>TRBV19|TRBJ2-1|.|15|.
CASTRDGSSYNEQFF
TGTGCCAGTACCAGGGACGGGAGCTCCTACAATGAGCAGTTCTTC
>TRBV19|TRBJ2-7|.|15|.
CASSAAGDSSYEQYF
TGTGCCAGTAGCGCGGCAGGCGACAGCTCCTACGAGCAGTACTTC
>TRBV7-3|TRBJ2-5|.|15|.
CASSPRGGRQETQYF
TGTGCCAGCAGCCCGAGGGGGGGTCGACAAGAGACCCAGTACTTC
>TRBV30|TRBJ1-5|.|13|few
CAWSETANQPQHF
TGTGCCTGGAGTGAGACAGCCAATCAGCCCCAGCATTTT
>TRBV19|TRBJ1-4|TRBD1|14|.
CASRVGTGSEKLFF
TGTGCCAGTAGGGTCGGGACAGGGAGTGAAAAACTGTTTTTT
>TRBV5-4|TRBJ1-2|TRBD1|14|.
CASRDRTGWNGYTF
TGTGCCAGCAGGGATCGGACAGGGTGGAATGGCTACACCTTC
>TRBV7-2|TRBJ2-7|TRBD2|13|.
CASSLITSGPPYF
TGTGCCAGCAGCTTAATCACTAGCGGGCCACCGTACTTC
>TRBV6-5|TRBJ1-1|.|15|few
CASIASGQTNTEAFF
TGTGCCAGCATCGCATCGGGACAAACGAACACTGAAGCTTTCTTT
>TRBV5-1|TRBJ2-7|TRBD2|15|few
CASSDRRGTSYEQYF
TGCGCCAGCAGCGATAGACGGGGGACTAGCTACGAGCAGTACTTC
>TRBV30|TRBJ1-2|TRBD1|14|.
CACRPTGGGISYTF
TGTGCCTGCCGACCGACAGGGGGCGGAATTAGCTACACCTTC
>TRBV9|TRBJ2-7|TRBD1|15|few
CASSGAGQGYNEQYF
TGTGCCAGCAGCGGGGCGGGACAGGGCTATAACGAGCAGTACTTC
>TRBV2|TRBJ1-1|.|15|.
CASSEIRAGNTGAFF
TGTGCCAGCAGTGAAATTAGGGCAGGGAACACTGGAGCTTTCTTT
>TRBV27|TRBJ2-3|TRBD2|16|few
CASSARLAGGADTQYF
TGTGCCAGCAGTGCCAGACTAGCGGGGGGGGCAGATACGCAGTATTTT
>TRBV11-2|TRBJ1-4|.|16|few
CASSFSVGGANEKLFF
TGTGCCAGCAGCTTCTCGGTAGGGGGAGCTAATGAAAAACTGTTTTTT
>TRBV18|TRBJ2-5|.|15|.
CASSPGGRVQETQYF
TGTGCCAGCTCACCAGGGGGCCGAGTCCAAGAGACCCAGTACTTC
>TRBV5-4|TRBJ2-3|.|14|.
CASSLSQATDTQYF
TGTGCCAGCAGCTTGAGTCAGGCCACAGATACGCAGTATTTT
>TRBV23-1|TRBJ2-7|TRBD1|15|.
CASSQRDREAYEQYF
TGCGCCAGCAGTCAACGGGACAGGGAAGCCTACGAGCAGTACTTC
>TRBV7-9|TRBJ1-2|.|13|few
CASSPPGVYGYTF
TGTGCCAGCAGCCCCCCCGGTGTCTATGGCTACACCTTC
>TRBV5-4|TRBJ2-2|.|15|.
CASSFGQQMTGELFF
TGTGCCAGCAGCTTCGGACAGCAAATGACCGGGGAGCTGTTTTTT
>TRBV5-1|TRBJ1-2|.|14|.
CASSPAGANYGYTF
TGCGCCAGCAGCCCGGCGGGGGCTAACTATGGCTACACCTTC
>TRBV11-3|TRBJ2-7|.|13|.
CASSLAASYEQYF
TGTGCCAGCAGCTTAGCAGCGTCCTACGAGCAGTACTTC
>TRBV19|TRBJ2-1|TRBD1|15|.
CASSIAGTGWNEQFF
TGTGCCAGTAGTATAGCCGGGACAGGGTGGAATGAGCAGTTCTTC